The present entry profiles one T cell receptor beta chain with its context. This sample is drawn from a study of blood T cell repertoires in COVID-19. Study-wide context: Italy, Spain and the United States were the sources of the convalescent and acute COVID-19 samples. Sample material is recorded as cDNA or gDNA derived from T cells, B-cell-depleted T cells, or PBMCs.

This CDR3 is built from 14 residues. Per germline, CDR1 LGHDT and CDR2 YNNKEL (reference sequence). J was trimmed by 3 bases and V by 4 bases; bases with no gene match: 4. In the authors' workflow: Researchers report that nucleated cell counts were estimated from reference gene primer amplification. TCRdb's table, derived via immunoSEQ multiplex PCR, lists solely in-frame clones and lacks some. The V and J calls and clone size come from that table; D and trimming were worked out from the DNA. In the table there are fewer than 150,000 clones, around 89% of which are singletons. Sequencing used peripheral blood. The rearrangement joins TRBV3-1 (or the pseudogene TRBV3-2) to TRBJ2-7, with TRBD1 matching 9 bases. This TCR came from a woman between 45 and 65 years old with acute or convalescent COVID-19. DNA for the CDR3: TGTGCCAGCAGCCCATGGGACAGGGACTACGAGCAGTACTTC. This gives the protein CASSPWDRDYEQYF.